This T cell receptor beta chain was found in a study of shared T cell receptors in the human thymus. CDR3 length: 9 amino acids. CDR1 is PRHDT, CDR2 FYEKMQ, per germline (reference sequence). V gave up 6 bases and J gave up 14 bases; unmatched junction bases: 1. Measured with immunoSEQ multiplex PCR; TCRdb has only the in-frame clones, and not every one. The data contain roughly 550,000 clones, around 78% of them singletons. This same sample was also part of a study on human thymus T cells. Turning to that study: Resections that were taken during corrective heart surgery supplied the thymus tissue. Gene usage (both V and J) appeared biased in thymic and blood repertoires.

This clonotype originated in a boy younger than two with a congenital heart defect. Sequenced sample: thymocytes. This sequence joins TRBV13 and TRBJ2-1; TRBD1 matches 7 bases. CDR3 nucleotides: TGTGCCAGCAGGCAGGGGGAGTTCTTC. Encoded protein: CASRQGEFF.